Shown below are 18 T cell receptor beta chains from a single sample sequenced in a study of T cells in Graves' hyperthyroidism and ophthalmopathy. Researchers took RNA transcripts and amplified the TCR beta CDR3 regions from them. HTBI primers were used for first-round RT-PCR of the TCR CDR3. In TCRdb, the multiplex PCR reads were re-called with MiXCR into one record per CDR3 protein. The table shows more than 500,000 distinct CDR3 sequences, with 15% to 20% occurring only once. Sample: blood. The receptors were sampled from a woman in her 30s with Graves' ophthalmopathy.

The chain combines TRBV9 with TRBJ2-2; 9 bases match TRBD1. Germline CDR1 and CDR2: SGDLS and YYNGEE. The CDR3 loop spans 16 amino acids. J lost 6 bases, V lost 0 bases, and 6 bases had no gene match. CDR3 loop: CASSVGVGQGPGELFF. For the CDR3, the DNA is TGTGCCAGCAGCGTAGGGGTGGGACAGGGCCCCGGGGAGCTGTTTTTT.

CDR3 sequence: CASSTYFGTSSPREQYF. CDR3 sequence (DNA): TGTGCCAGCAGCACCTACTTCGGGACTAGCTCCCCTAGGGAGCAGTACTTC. This rearrangement joins TRBV7-9 to TRBJ2-7; 9 positions match TRBD2. Looked up from germline, CDR1 is SEHNR and CDR2 is FQNEAQ (reference sequence). Germline trimming cut 5 bases from V and 7 bases from J; bases unmatched to any gene: 18. The CDR3 has 17 amino acids.

This clonotype was counted only a few times. Just one base apart from a much larger clone, this may be a read error. The chain uses TRBV20-1 and TRBJ2-7, with D uncertain. The length of the CDR3 is 10 residues. The germline V gene encodes CDR1 DFQATT and CDR2 SNEGSKA (reference sequence). The CDR3 DNA reads as TGCAGTGCTAGTGCCTACGGGCAGTACTTC. Translating gives CSASAYGQYF.

This clonotype was recorded many times. The chain employs TRBV5-6 and TRBJ2-3; 10 bases line up with TRBD1. The CDR3 extends over 16 amino acids. J lost 4 bases, V lost 4 bases, and 9 bases had no gene match. Germline lookup yields CDR1 SGHDT and CDR2 YYEEEE. CDR3 bases: TGTGCCAGCAGCGGACCAGGGACAGGGGAGGCAGATACGCAGTATTTT. Amino acid sequence: CASSGPGTGEADTQYF.

The rearrangement links TRBV7-9 to TRBJ1-2; D gene unclear. This CDR3 spans 12 amino acids. V gave up 6 bases and J gave up 5 bases, with 10 bases separating them. Germline CDR1 is SEHNR and CDR2 is FQNEAQ (reference sequence). This CDR3 reads CASSYESYGYTF. In nucleotides, the CDR3 is TGTGCCAGCAGTTACGAAAGTTATGGCTACACCTTC.

This sequence joins TRBV5-6 and TRBJ2-2, with 8 bases fitting TRBD2. The CDR3 has 15 residues. Germline V gene sequence: CDR1 SGHDT, CDR2 YYEEEE. With 3 bases clipped from V and 5 bases from J, the junction kept 6 bases outside the gene matches. DNA for the CDR3: TGTGCCAGCAGCTCCGGACTAGCCTGGACCGGGGAGCTGTTTTTT. It specifies CASSSGLAWTGELFF.

This clonotype was seen a few times. The chain links TRBV5-6 to TRBJ2-5, with D possibly being TRBD2 (6 bases). CDR1 and CDR2 from the germline V gene are SGHDT and YYEEEE. The CDR3 loop spans 13 amino acids. The V gene lost 7 bases and the J gene lost 4 bases, with 14 bases spanning the gap. The CDR3 loop is CASGWRGGETQYF. CDR3 DNA sequence: TGTGCCAGCGGTTGGAGGGGTGGAGAGACCCAGTACTTC.

This clonotype has a count of ten or more. This rearrangement joins TRBV20-1 to TRBJ1-1, with TRBD1 as a possible D gene (5 bases). The CDR3 loop spans 12 amino acids. Germline CDR1 and CDR2: DFQATT and SNEGSKA (reference sequence). Trimming left V 4 bases short and J 8 bases short, with 14 bases between. CDR3 bases: TGCAGTGCTAATGAGGGGCGCCGCGAAGCTTTCTTT. Residues: CSANEGRREAFF.

Worth noting for this clonotype: One end of the junction is discordant with germline, which a read error may explain. The gene calls are TRBV20-1 and TRBJ2-7; D is undetermined. In germline, CDR1 is DFQATT, CDR2 SNEGSKA (reference sequence). This CDR3 has 13 amino acids. The CDR3 loop reads CSAVTRFGYEQHF. CDR3 coding DNA: TGCAGTGCTGTGACAAGGTTCGGCTACGAGCAGCACTTC.

This clonotype was found a few times. The CDR3 sequence is CASRRLPGTSGRGTGDEQFF. DNA for the CDR3: TGTGCCAGCAGACGCCTACCCGGGACTAGCGGGAGGGGGACAGGGGATGAGCAGTTCTTC. The chain couples TRBV6-1 to TRBJ2-1; 16 positions match TRBD2. V gave up 6 bases and J gave up 8 bases; unmatched junction bases: 19. The length of the CDR3 is 20 residues. Germline lookup yields CDR1 MNHNS and CDR2 SASEGT.

This clonotype came up many times. This chain connects TRBV2 to TRBJ1-1, with TRBD1 as a possible D gene (6 bases). Germline loops: CDR1 SNHLY, CDR2 FYNNEI. The CDR3 extends over 12 amino acids. Trimming stripped 4 bases from V and 5 bases from J, with 8 bases between. DNA for the CDR3: TGTGCCAGCAGTGGGACAGCGACTGAAGCTTTCTTT. This translates into CASSGTATEAFF.

This clonotype was seen at least ten times. The chain couples TRBV3-1 to TRBJ2-7; 13 bases agree with TRBD2. The V and J ends lost 4 bases and 5 bases, in that order; junction bases with no gene match: 5. Germline assignment: CDR1 LGHDT and CDR2 YNNKEL (reference sequence). The CDR3 loop spans 15 amino acids. CDR3 loop: CASSRKGLAGHEQYF. CDR3 DNA sequence: TGTGCCAGCAGCCGAAAGGGACTAGCGGGACACGAGCAGTACTTC.

This clonotype was picked up a small number of times. V and J are TRBV14 and TRBJ2-7; TRBD2 agrees at 10 bases. The CDR3 is made up of 15 amino acids. V shed 7 bases and J 5 bases; nucleotides not matched to a gene: 11. Germline CDR1 reads SGHDN; CDR2 reads FVKESK. CDR3 residues: CASNRFGTSDHEQYF. The CDR3 coding sequence is TGTGCCAGCAACCGCTTCGGGACTAGCGACCACGAGCAGTACTTC.

The rearrangement links TRBV4-1 to TRBJ1-5, with 7 positions matching TRBD1. This CDR3 contains 16 residues. Germline V gene data show CDR1 as MGHRA and CDR2 as YSYEKL. V shed 1 base, J shed 2 bases, and the junction held 5 bases outside the gene matches. Here the CDR3 DNA reads TGCGCCAGCAGCCAAGGACAGGGATCGGGCAATCAGCCCCAGCATTTT. This translates into CASSQGQGSGNQPQHF.

Many counts were recorded for this clonotype. Here the CDR3 DNA reads TGCGCCAGCAGCGTTAACATAGCGACCAGCACAGATACGCAGTATTTT. It translates to CASSVNIATSTDTQYF. V gene TRBV5-1 combines with J gene TRBJ2-3; a possible D gene is TRBD2 (5 bases). The V and J ends lost 4 bases and 0 bases respectively, with 15 bases between them. The germline V gene encodes CDR1 SGHRS and CDR2 YFSETQ. The CDR3 has 16 residues.

This clonotype occurred many times. The chain has TRBV28 and TRBJ1-2; no firm D call. V lost 4 bases and J 4 bases, leaving 13 bases between the germline ends. CDR1 is MDHEN, CDR2 SYDVKM, per germline. This CDR3 has 14 residues. This CDR3 is CASSSEGISYGYTF. The CDR3 DNA reads TGTGCCAGCAGTTCCGAGGGTATCAGCTATGGCTACACCTTC.

This clonotype was counted many times. The rearrangement joins TRBV11-2 to TRBJ2-6; D remains unclear. CDR1 is SGHAT, CDR2 FQNNGV, per germline. Trimming left V 7 bases short and J 3 bases short, with 13 bases between. CDR3 size: 15 residues. The CDR3 nucleotides are TGTGCCAGCACCAACCGTGGGGTTGGGGCCAACGTCCTGACTTTC. Protein product: CASTNRGVGANVLTF.

This chain joins TRBV19 and TRBJ2-5, with D possibly TRBD2 on 6 matching bases. There are 16 residues in the CDR3. Per germline, CDR1 LNHDA and CDR2 SQIVND (reference sequence). The V end was cut by 7 bases, the J end by 5 bases, with 23 bases between. CDR3 nucleotide sequence: TGTGCCAGTAAGAAGGAGGCGGGGAGGAGGGCGGAGACCCAGTACTTC. As protein: CASKKEAGRRAETQYF.